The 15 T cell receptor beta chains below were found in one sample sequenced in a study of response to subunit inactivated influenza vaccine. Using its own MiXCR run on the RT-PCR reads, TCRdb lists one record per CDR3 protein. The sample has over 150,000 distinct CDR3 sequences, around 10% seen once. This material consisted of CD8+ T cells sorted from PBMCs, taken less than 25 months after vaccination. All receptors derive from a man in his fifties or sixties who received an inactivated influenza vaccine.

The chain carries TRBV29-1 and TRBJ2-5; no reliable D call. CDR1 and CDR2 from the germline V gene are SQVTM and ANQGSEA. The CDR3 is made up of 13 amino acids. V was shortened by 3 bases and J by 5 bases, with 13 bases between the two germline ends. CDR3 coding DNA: TGCAGCGTTGAGCCAGGACCTGTGGAGACCCAGTACTTC. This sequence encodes CSVEPGPVETQYF.

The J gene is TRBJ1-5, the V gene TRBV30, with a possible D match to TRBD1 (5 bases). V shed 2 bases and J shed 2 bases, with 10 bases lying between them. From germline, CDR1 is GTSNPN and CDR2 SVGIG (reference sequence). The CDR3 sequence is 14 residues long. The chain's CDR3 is CAWSIGGGNQPQHF. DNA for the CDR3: TGTGCCTGGAGTATCGGGGGTGGCAATCAGCCCCAGCATTTT.

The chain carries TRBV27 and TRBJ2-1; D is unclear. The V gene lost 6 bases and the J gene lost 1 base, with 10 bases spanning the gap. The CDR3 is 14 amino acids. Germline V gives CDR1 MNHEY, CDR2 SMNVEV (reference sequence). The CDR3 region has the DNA TGTGCCAGCAGACCCGACTCTTCCTACAATGAGCAGTTCTTC. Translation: CASRPDSSYNEQFF.

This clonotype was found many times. In DNA form, the CDR3 reads TGTGCCAGCAGTAAGGACAGGGGGTTCACCGGGGAGCTGTTTTTT. It translates to CASSKDRGFTGELFF. The V and J genes are TRBV12-3 or TRBV12-4 and TRBJ2-2; 10 nucleotides match TRBD1. CDR3 size: 15 residues. The junction had 4 bases not matched to a gene; V was cut back by 5 bases and J by 4 bases.

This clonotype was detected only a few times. CDR3 coding DNA: TGCAGTGCTAGCCTAGACACTGAAGCTTTCTTT. Translating gives CSASLDTEAFF. The chain joins TRBV20-1 to TRBJ1-1, with D uncertain. Trimming took off 3 bases at V and 3 bases at J, with 5 bases between the two ends. The CDR3 contains 11 residues. Looked up from germline, CDR1 is DFQATT and CDR2 is SNEGSKA (reference sequence).

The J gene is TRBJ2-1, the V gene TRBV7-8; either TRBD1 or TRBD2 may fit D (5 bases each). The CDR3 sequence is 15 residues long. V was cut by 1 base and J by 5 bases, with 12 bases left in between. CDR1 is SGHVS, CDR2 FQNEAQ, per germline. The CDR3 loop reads CASSLESGQNNEQFF. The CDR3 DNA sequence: TGTGCCAGCAGCTTAGAGTCGGGGCAAAACAATGAGCAGTTCTTC.

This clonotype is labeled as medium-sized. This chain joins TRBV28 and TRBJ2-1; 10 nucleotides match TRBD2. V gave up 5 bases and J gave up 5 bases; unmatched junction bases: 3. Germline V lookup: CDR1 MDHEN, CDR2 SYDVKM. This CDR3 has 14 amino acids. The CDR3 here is CASSQSGGDNEQFF. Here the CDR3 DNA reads TGTGCCAGCAGTCAAAGCGGGGGGGACAATGAGCAGTTCTTC.

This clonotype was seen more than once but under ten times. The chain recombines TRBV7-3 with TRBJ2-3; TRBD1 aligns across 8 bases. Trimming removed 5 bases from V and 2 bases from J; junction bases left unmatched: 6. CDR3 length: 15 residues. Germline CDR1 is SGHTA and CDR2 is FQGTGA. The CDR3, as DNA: TGTGCCAGCAGCGTGACAGGGGCGTACACAGATACGCAGTATTTT. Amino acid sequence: CASSVTGAYTDTQYF.

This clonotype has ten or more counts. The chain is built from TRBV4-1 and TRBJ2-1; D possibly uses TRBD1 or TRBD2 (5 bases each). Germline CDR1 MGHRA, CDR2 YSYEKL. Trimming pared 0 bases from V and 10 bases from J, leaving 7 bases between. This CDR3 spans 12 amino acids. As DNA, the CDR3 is TGCGCCAGCAGCCAAGATTGGGGGGAGCAGTTCTTC. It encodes CASSQDWGEQFF.

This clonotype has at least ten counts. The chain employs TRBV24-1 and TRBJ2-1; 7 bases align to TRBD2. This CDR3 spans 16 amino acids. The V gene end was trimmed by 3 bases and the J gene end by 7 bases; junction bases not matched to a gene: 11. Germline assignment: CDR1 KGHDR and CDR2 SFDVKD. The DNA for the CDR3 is TGTGCCACCAGTGATCTCGGGGAGGGTAGTGGGAATGAGCAGTTCTTC. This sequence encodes CATSDLGEGSGNEQFF.

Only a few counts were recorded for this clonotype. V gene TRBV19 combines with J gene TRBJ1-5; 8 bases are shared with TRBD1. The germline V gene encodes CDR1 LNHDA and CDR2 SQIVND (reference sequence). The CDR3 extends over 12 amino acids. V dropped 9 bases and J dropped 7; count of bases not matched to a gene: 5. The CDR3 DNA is TGTGCCAGCGGACAGGGCCAACAGCCCCAGCATTTT. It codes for CASGQGQQPQHF.

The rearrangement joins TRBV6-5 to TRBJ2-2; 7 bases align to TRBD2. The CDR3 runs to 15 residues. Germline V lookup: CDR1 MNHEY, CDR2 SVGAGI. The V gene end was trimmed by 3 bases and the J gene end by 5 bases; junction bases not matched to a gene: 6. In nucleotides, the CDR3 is TGTGCCAGCAGTTATGGGGCTAGCGGAACCGGGGAGCTGTTTTTT. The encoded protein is CASSYGASGTGELFF.

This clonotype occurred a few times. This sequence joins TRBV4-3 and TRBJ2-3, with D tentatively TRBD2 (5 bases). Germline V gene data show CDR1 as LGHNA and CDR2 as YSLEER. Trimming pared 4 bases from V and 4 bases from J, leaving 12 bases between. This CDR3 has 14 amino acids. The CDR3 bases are TGCGCCAGCAGCCCCGGCGGGCCAGCAGATACGCAGTATTTT. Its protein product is CASSPGGPADTQYF.

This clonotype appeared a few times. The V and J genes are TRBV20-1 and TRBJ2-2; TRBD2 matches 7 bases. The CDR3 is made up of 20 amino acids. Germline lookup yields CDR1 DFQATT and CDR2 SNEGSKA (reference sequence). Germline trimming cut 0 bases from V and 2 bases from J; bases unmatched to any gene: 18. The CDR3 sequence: CSARDQFSGRGYINTGELFF. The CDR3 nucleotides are TGCAGTGCTAGAGATCAATTTTCGGGGAGGGGCTATATCAACACCGGGGAGCTGTTTTTT.

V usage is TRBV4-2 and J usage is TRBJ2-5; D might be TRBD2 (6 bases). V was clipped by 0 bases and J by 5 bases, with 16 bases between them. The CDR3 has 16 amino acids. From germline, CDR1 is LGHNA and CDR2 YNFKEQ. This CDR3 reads CASSQEEGRVGETQYF. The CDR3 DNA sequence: TGTGCCAGCAGCCAAGAGGAGGGTAGGGTAGGGGAGACCCAGTACTTC.